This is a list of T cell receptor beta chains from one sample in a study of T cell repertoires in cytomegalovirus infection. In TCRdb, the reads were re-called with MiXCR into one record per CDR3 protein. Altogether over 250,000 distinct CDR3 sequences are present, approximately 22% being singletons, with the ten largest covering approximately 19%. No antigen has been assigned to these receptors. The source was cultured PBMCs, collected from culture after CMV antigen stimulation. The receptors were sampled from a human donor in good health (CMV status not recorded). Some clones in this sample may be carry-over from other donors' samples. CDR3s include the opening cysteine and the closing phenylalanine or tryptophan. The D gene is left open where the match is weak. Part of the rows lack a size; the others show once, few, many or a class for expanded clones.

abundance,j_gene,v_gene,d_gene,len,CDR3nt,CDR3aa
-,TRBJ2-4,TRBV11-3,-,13,TGTGCCAGCAGCTTAGCAGAGGGTCGCATTCAGTACTTC,CASSLAEGRIQYF
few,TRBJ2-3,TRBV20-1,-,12,TGCAGTGCTTCTAGCGACACAGATACGCAGTATTTT,CSASSDTDTQYF
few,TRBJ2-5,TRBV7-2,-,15,TGTGCCAGCAGCCTCCGACTAGGACTGGGAGAGACCCAGTACTTC,CASSLRLGLGETQYF
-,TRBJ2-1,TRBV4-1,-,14,TGCGCCAGCAGCCAAGAACCCGCCGGGACCCAGCAGTTCTTC,CASSQEPAGTQQFF
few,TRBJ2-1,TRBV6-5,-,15,-,CASSTSGVTYNEQFF
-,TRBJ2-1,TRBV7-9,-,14,TGTGCCAGCAGCCAGCGCTTCCCCTACAATGAGCAGTTCTTC,CASSQRFPYNEQFF
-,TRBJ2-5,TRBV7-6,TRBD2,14,TGTGCCAGCCACCTACGACTAGCGGGCGGGGGAAAGTACTTC,CASHLRLAGGGKYF
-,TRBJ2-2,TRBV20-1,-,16,TGCAGTGCTAGAGATAGAGACAGGCCTACCGCCGGGGAGCTGTTTTTT,CSARDRDRPTAGELFF
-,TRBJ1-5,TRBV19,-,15,TGTGCCAGCCGACAGCTTGACATAGGCAATCAGCCCCAGCATTTT,CASRQLDIGNQPQHF
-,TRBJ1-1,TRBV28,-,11,TGTGCCAGCAGTGGGGACACTGAAGCTTTCTTT,CASSGDTEAFF
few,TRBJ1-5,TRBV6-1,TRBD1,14,TGTGCCAGCCAGACAGGGGAAGGCAATCAGCCCCAGCATTTT,CASQTGEGNQPQHF
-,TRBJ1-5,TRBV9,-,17,TGTGCCAGCAGCGTACCCGGTCACTCGACCAGCAATCAGCCCCAGCATTTT,CASSVPGHSTSNQPQHF
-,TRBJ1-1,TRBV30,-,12,TGTGCCTGGAACGCAATACAGGGTATAGCTTTCTTT,CAWNAIQGIAFF
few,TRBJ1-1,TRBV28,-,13,TGTGCCAGCTTTTTAGGGACGGACACTGAAGCTTTCTTT,CASFLGTDTEAFF
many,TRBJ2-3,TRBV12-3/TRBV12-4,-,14,TGTGCCAGCAGTTTACATGGGCGCACAGATACGCAGTATTTT,CASSLHGRTDTQYF
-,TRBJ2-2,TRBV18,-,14,TGTGCCAGCTCACCCAGGACGAACACCGGGGAGCTGTTTTTT,CASSPRTNTGELFF
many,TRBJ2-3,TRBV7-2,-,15,TGTGCCAGCAGCTCACAGGGAGCCAGAGCAGATACGCAGTATTTT,CASSSQGARADTQYF
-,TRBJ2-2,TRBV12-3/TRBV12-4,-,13,TGTGCCAGCAGATCCACCACCACCGGGGAGCTGTTTTTT,CASRSTTTGELFF
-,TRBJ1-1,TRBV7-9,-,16,TGTGCCAGCAGCTTCCCCTTGGGACATCTACGGCCTGAAGCTTTCTTT,CASSFPLGHLRPEAFF
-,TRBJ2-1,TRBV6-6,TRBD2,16,TGTGCCAGCAGTTATTCTCGGCTAGCGGGAGTGGTTGAGCAGTTCTTC,CASSYSRLAGVVEQFF
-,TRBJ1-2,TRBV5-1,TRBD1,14,TGCGCCAGCAGCGCCGGGACAGGCCTAGAGGGCTACACCTTC,CASSAGTGLEGYTF
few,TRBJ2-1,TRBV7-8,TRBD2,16,TGTGCCAGCAGCTTAGGGACTAGCGGCAATACTAATGAGCAGTTCTTC,CASSLGTSGNTNEQFF
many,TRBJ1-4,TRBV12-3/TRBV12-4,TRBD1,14,TGTGCCAGCAGTGGAGGACAGGGGAATGAAAAACTGTTTTTT,CASSGGQGNEKLFF
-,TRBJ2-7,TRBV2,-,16,TGTGCCAGCAGTGTGTCGGGTAGCGGCAATTCCTACGAGCAGTACTTC,CASSVSGSGNSYEQYF
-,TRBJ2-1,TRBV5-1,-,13,TGCGCCAGCACCATGGTCGGGGACCGCAATTTGTTCTTC,CASTMVGDRNLFF
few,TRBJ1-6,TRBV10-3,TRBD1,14,TGTGCCACCCACCCGGGACAGCCTAATTCACCCCTCCACTTT,CATHPGQPNSPLHF
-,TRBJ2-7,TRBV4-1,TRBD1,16,TGCGCCAGCAGCCACCTTTACCCGGGACAGGCGGCCGAGCAGTACTTC,CASSHLYPGQAAEQYF
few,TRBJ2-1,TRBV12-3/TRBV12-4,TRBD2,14,TGTGCCAGCAGGGAGCGGGAGGCCGGGGGAGAGCAGTTCTTC,CASREREAGGEQFF
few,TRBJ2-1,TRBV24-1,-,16,TGTGCCACCAGTGACCCCGACAGCTACAATTACAATGAGCAGTTCTTC,CATSDPDSYNYNEQFF
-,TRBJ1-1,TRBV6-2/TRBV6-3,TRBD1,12,TGTGCCAGCAGTTTGGACAGGGGGCAAGCTTTCTTT,CASSLDRGQAFF
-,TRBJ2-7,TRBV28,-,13,TGTGCCTCCGAGGGGCAGGCCCCCTACGAGCAGTACTTC,CASEGQAPYEQYF
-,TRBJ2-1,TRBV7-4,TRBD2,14,TGTGCCACCGACTACACTAGCGGGAGTAATGAGCAGTTCTTC,CATDYTSGSNEQFF
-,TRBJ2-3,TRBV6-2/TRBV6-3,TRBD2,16,TGTGCCAGCAGTTTCCGGGCGGGAGGGGGCCAAGATACGCAGTATTTT,CASSFRAGGGQDTQYF
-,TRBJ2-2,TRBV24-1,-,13,TGTGCCACCAGTGCTCGTCACAGCGGGGAGCTGTTTTTT,CATSARHSGELFF
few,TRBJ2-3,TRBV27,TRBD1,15,TGTGCCAGCAGTTTACAAGGGGACAGGGCAGATACGCAGTATTTT,CASSLQGDRADTQYF
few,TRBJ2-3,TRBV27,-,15,TGTGCCAGCAGTTTAGGACAGTATGGCACAGATACGCAGTATTTT,CASSLGQYGTDTQYF
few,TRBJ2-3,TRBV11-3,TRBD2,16,TGTGCCAGCAGCTTAAGCTTAGCGGGCCTCACAGATACGCAGTATTTT,CASSLSLAGLTDTQYF
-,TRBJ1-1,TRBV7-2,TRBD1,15,TGTGCCAGCAGCTTACCTGGACAGGCGGCCACTGAAGCTTTCTTT,CASSLPGQAATEAFF
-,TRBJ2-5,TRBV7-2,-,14,TGTGCCAGCAGCACGGGACTGGGGTTAGAGACCCAGTACTTC,CASSTGLGLETQYF
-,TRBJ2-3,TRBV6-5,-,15,TGTGCCAGCAGTTACTCGCTAGCTTCCACAGATACGCAGTATTTT,CASSYSLASTDTQYF
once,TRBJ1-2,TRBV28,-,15,TGTGCCAGCAGTTTATGGACAGGAGGAAGCTATGGCTACACCTTC,CASSLWTGGSYGYTF
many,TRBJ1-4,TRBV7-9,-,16,TGTGCCAGCACCCAAGCCTTGGGCACCATGGGGGAAAAACTGTTTTTT,CASTQALGTMGEKLFF
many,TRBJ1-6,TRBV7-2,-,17,TGTGCCAGCAGCTTAGCGATCGTAGCCACCTATAATTCACCCCTCCACTTT,CASSLAIVATYNSPLHF
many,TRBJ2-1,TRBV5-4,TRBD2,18,TGTGCCAGCAGCTCGGGCCTTTTGACTAGCGGGAGCTACAATGAGCAGTTCTTC,CASSSGLLTSGSYNEQFF
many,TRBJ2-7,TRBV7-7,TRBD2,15,TGTGCCAGCAGCCCGTATAGCGGGAGGGCCTACGAGCAGTACTTC,CASSPYSGRAYEQYF
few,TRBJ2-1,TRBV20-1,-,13,TGCAGTGCTAGGGGGCGGGTAGGCAATGAGCAGTTCTTC,CSARGRVGNEQFF
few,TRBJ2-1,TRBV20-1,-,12,TGCAGTGCTTCGGACCTCAGGAATGAGCAGTTCTTC,CSASDLRNEQFF
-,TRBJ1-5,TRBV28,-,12,TGTGCCAGCAGGATAGGGGGTCAGCCCCAGCATTTT,CASRIGGQPQHF
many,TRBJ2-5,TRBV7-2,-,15,TGTGCCAGCAGCTCTCGCATAGAAGGGAGGGAGACCCAGTACTTC,CASSSRIEGRETQYF
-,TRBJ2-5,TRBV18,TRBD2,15,TGTGCCAGCTCACCCGTGACTAGCGGACAAGAGACCCAGTACTTC,CASSPVTSGQETQYF
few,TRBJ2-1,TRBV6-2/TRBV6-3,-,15,TGTGCCAGCAGTCGACAGAAAAGCTCCTACAATGAGCAGTTCTTC,CASSRQKSSYNEQFF
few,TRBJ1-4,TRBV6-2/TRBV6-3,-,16,TGTGCCAGCAGTTACGCCGCGGGCGAAGATAATGAAAAACTGTTTTTT,CASSYAAGEDNEKLFF
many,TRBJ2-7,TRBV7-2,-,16,TGTGCCAGCAGCTTAGTGGGATTCTCAGATAAAAACGAGCAGTACTTC,CASSLVGFSDKNEQYF
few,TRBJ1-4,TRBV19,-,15,TGTGCCAGTAGTATAGAAGCTCCCGGCGGGGAAAAACTGTTTTTT,CASSIEAPGGEKLFF
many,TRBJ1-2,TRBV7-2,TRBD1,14,TGTGCCAGCAGCCGGGACAGGGGGCTCAGCGGCTACACCTTC,CASSRDRGLSGYTF